Following are 17 T cell receptor beta chains from one sample sequenced in a study of blood T cell repertoires in COVID-19. Sequencing used immunoSEQ multiplex PCR; TCRdb keeps in-frame clones, though not all of them. Here the sample spans about 70,000 clones, roughly 85% being singletons. Sequencing was performed on peripheral blood. These receptors all come from a woman aged 60 to 75 with acute or convalescent COVID-19.

The chain carries TRBV28 and TRBJ1-4; D gene uncertain. This CDR3 region has 16 residues. The germline gives CDR1 MDHEN, CDR2 SYDVKM. V lost 5 bases, J lost 5 bases, and 18 bases lay in between. DNA for the CDR3: TGTGCCAGCAGTACCCGGGGAGTCTTATTGAATGAAAAACTGTTTTTT. Protein product: CASSTRGVLLNEKLFF.

This chain connects TRBV5-4 to TRBJ1-2, with 8 bases matching TRBD1. Germline V gene sequence: CDR1 SGHNT, CDR2 YYREEE (reference sequence). With V trimmed by 5 bases and J by 7 bases, 10 bases remained unmatched. The CDR3 extends over 14 amino acids. The CDR3 nucleotides read TGTGCCAGCAGATTAAGACAGGGGACGGGTGGCTACACCTTC. Its protein is CASRLRQGTGGYTF.

The chain carries TRBV5-1 and TRBJ1-4; maybe TRBD1 (6 bases). The CDR3 totals 15 residues. The germline V gene encodes CDR1 SGHRS and CDR2 YFSETQ. Trimming took off 5 bases at V and 7 bases at J, with 18 bases between the two ends. In nucleotides, the CDR3 is TGCGCCAGCAGGCCAGCAGGGGTGCAAAGTGAAAAACTGTTTTTT. Its translation is CASRPAGVQSEKLFF. The complete variable domain, with remaining parts taken from reference TRBV5-1 and TRBJ1-4, reads KAGVTQTPRYLIKTRGQQVTLSCSPISGHRSVSWYQQTPGQGLQFLFEYFSETQRNKGNFPGRFSGRQFSNSRSEMNVSTLELGDSALYLCASRPAGVQSEKLFFGSGTQLSVL.

The chain recombines TRBV21-1 with TRBJ1-2; TRBD1 is taken as the D call from the table, unchecked against the DNA. TRBV21-1 is termed a pseudogene. The CDR3 length is 14 residues. The chain's CDR3 is CASSKVAGVGGYTF. The CDR3 bases are TGTGCCAGCAGCAAAGTGGCAGGGGTGGGTGGCTACACCTTC.

This clone showed up just a few times. The chain combines TRBV15 with TRBJ1-2; D not certain. V was shortened by 0 bases and J by 1 base, with 12 bases between the two germline ends. Germline-derived CDR1 and CDR2 are LNHNV and YYDKDF (reference sequence). The CDR3 loop spans 16 amino acids. Here the CDR3 DNA reads TGTGCCACCAGCAGAGACCTTAGCACACTTAACTATGGCTACACCTTC. This encodes CATSRDLSTLNYGYTF.

This chain connects TRBV3-1 (or the pseudogene TRBV3-2) to TRBJ1-2; no reliable D call. The germline gives CDR1 LGHDT, CDR2 YNNKEL (reference sequence). The CDR3 consists of 16 residues. V was cut by 4 bases and J by 4 bases, with 19 bases left in between. This CDR3 reads CASSPIEVGGIYGYTF. The CDR3 region has the DNA TGTGCCAGCAGCCCAATAGAAGTAGGAGGGATCTATGGCTACACCTTC.

The J gene is TRBJ2-1, the V gene TRBV7-8, with 11 bases identical to TRBD2. V gave up 3 bases and J gave up 10 bases; unmatched junction bases: 5. CDR1 and CDR2 from the germline V gene are SGHVS and FQNEAQ. The CDR3 totals 14 residues. The CDR3 nucleotides read TGTGCCAGCAGCTTTAGCGGGGGGGCCGAGGAGCAGTTCTTC. Protein product: CASSFSGGAEEQFF.

The rearrangement uses TRBV5-1 and TRBJ2-3; possible D gene TRBD2, 6 bases. The CDR3 is 15 amino acids. Germline V CDR1 and CDR2: SGHRS, YFSETQ. With 0 bases removed from V and 4 bases from J, the gap between germline ends came to 12 bases. The CDR3 spells CASSLEEGVADTQYF. CDR3 nucleotides: TGCGCCAGCAGCTTGGAGGAGGGAGTGGCAGATACGCAGTATTTT.

The chain couples TRBV3-1 (or the pseudogene TRBV3-2) to TRBJ2-7, with TRBD1 matching 7 bases. The CDR3 has 15 amino acids. From germline, CDR1 is LGHDT and CDR2 YNNKEL (reference sequence). J was trimmed by 1 base and V by 5 bases; bases with no gene match: 8. The DNA for the CDR3 is TGTGCCAGCAGCAACCAACGACAGGGATCCTACGAGCAGTACTTC. This codes for CASSNQRQGSYEQYF.

The gene calls are TRBV18 and TRBJ2-5; 11 nucleotides line up with TRBD2. In germline, CDR1 is KGHSH, CDR2 LQKENI. The CDR3 runs to 17 residues. The V gene end was trimmed by 6 bases and the J gene end by 4 bases; junction bases not matched to a gene: 13. The CDR3 loop reads CASSPATSGRSGETQYF. In DNA form, the CDR3 reads TGTGCCAGCTCCCCAGCCACTAGCGGGAGATCGGGAGAGACCCAGTACTTC.

This rearrangement joins TRBV5-1 to TRBJ2-1; 10 bases align to TRBD2. The ends lost 0 bases at V and 5 bases at J; junction bases unmatched: 8. The germline V gene encodes CDR1 SGHRS and CDR2 YFSETQ. CDR3 length: 17 residues. For the CDR3, the DNA is TGCGCCAGCAGCTTGGCGGGGTTAGCGGGAGGAAACAATGAGCAGTTCTTC. Translation gives CASSLAGLAGGNNEQFF.

The V call is TRBV28, the J call TRBJ1-2; TRBD1 matches 9 bases. The junction had 22 bases not matched to a gene; V was cut back by 6 bases and J by 5 bases. The CDR3 consists of 19 residues. The germline gives CDR1 MDHEN, CDR2 SYDVKM. The CDR3 coding sequence is TGTGCCAGCAGAAGTTTGGGGGAGCGGACAGGGGATAACGAGTATGGCTACACCTTC. It codes for CASRSLGERTGDNEYGYTF.

The chain links TRBV11-3 to TRBJ2-1, with 14 bases identical to TRBD2. The CDR3 covers 18 residues. Trimming cost V 6 bases and J 3 bases; bases outside gene matches: 10. Germline loops: CDR1 SGHNT, CDR2 YENEEA. CDR3 nucleotide sequence: TGTGCCAGCAGTCGGACTAGCGGGGGGAACAATTTCTACAATGAGCAGTTCTTC. Amino acids: CASSRTSGGNNFYNEQFF.

This chain uses TRBV4-2 with TRBJ1-5; TRBD1 matches 8 bases. The CDR3 has 15 residues. V lost 4 bases, J lost 1 base, and 3 bases stayed unmatched. CDR1 is LGHNA and CDR2 is YNFKEQ in the germline V gene. The CDR3 DNA reads as TGTGCCAGCAGCCGGAACAGGGGGAGCAATCAGCCCCAGCATTTT. It encodes CASSRNRGSNQPQHF.

J is TRBJ1-1 and V is TRBV19, with D uncertain. Germline CDR1 reads LNHDA; CDR2 reads SQIVND (reference sequence). The CDR3 loop spans 14 amino acids. Trimming pared 8 bases from V and 0 bases from J, leaving 13 bases between. Here the CDR3 DNA reads TGTGCCAGTGATACGAGGCGCATGAACACTGAAGCTTTCTTT. It translates to CASDTRRMNTEAFF.

The chain couples TRBV19 to TRBJ2-6, with 7 bases that match TRBD1. CDR3 length: 11 amino acids. With V trimmed by 7 bases and J by 12 bases, 3 bases remained unmatched. From germline, CDR1 is LNHDA and CDR2 SQIVND (reference sequence). In nucleotides, the CDR3 is TGTGCCAGTAAAAGGGGGCTCGTCCTGACTTTC. It translates to CASKRGLVLTF. Variable domain in full (rest from reference TRBV19 and TRBJ2-6): DGGITQSPKYLFRKEGQNVTLSCEQNLNHDAMYWYRQDPGQGLRLIYYSQIVNDFQKGDIAEGYSVSREKKESFPLTVTSAQKNPTAFYLCASKRGLVLTFGAGSRLTVL.

J is TRBJ1-2 and V is TRBV2; the match to TRBD1 covers 10 bases. The germline CDR1 and CDR2 sequences are SNHLY and FYNNEI. The CDR3 extends over 12 amino acids. V was pared by 9 bases and J by 5 bases, with 3 bases of the junction left unmatched. The CDR3, as DNA: TGTGCCAGGGGACAGGGGACTTATGGCTACACCTTC. Amino acids: CARGQGTYGYTF.